A single sample is the source of the 25 T cell receptor beta chains below, sequenced in a study of shared clonotypes between healthy human individuals (dated by TCRdb to the early 2020s). For the CD8 naive samples, CD45RO-negative cells were positively selected for CCR7, yielding a CD45RA+CCR7+ population from which TemRA cells were excluded. Libraries were constructed by the immunoSEQ multiplex PCR assay. TCRdb re-hosts the immuneACCESS table, in-frame sequences only. Its copies lack some clones; in the studies checked, an unresolved V gene accounts for under half of them, and the cause for the rest is not known. The sample profile shows some 1,900,000 clones; over 85% of them were found once. Approximately 1.2% of the sample belongs to the ten largest clones. The sequenced material came from naive CD8+ T cells sorted from blood. In light of the paper, this sample's cell subset or site label describes: CD45RA+CCR7+. The receptors stem from a man younger than 30 in good health.

The chain employs TRBV6-5 and TRBJ2-5; D is possibly TRBD1 or TRBD2 (6 bases each). The germline CDR1 and CDR2 sequences are MNHEY and SVGAGI. This CDR3 region has 15 residues. The ends were cut back, 2 bases at V and 4 bases at J, with 14 bases in the middle. This CDR3 is CASSYGGTPGETQYF. The CDR3 DNA follows: TGTGCCAGCAGTTACGGCGGGACACCGGGAGAGACCCAGTACTTC.

The CDR3 DNA reads as TGTGCCTGGAGTACTGGAGAGACCCAGTACTTC. It is translated as CAWSTGETQYF. The rearrangement uses TRBV30 and TRBJ2-5, with unresolved D. The ends were cut back, 2 bases at V and 4 bases at J, with 5 bases in the middle. The CDR3 spans 11 residues. Germline CDR1 and CDR2: GTSNPN and SVGIG (reference sequence).

V usage is TRBV2 and J usage is TRBJ2-3, with 12 bases fitting TRBD2. This CDR3 has 13 residues. Per the germline V gene, CDR1 is SNHLY and CDR2 is FYNNEI. J gave up 3 bases and V 11 bases, and 3 bases lay outside the gene matches. The CDR3 sequence is CAGGLAGTDTQYF. The CDR3 DNA sequence: TGTGCCGGTGGACTAGCGGGGACAGATACGCAGTATTTT.

J is TRBJ2-5 and V is TRBV6-5; TRBD1 matches 11 bases. Germline CDR1 and CDR2: MNHEY and SVGAGI. J gave up 5 bases and V 6 bases, and 8 bases lay outside the gene matches. This CDR3 region has 15 residues. As DNA, the CDR3 is TGTGCCAGCAGCCAGGACAGGGGGCGCCGGGAGACCCAGTACTTC. Translation: CASSQDRGRRETQYF.

V and J are TRBV28 and TRBJ2-7; no clear D gene. The length of the CDR3 is 13 residues. Germline V gene sequence: CDR1 MDHEN, CDR2 SYDVKM. V was cut by 7 bases and J by 1 base, with 11 bases left in between. CDR3: CASTLTDSYEQYF. Written as DNA, the CDR3 is TGTGCCAGCACCCTAACGGATTCCTACGAGCAGTACTTC.

V usage is TRBV4-3 and J usage is TRBJ2-3; 7 bases align to TRBD1. CDR1 and CDR2 from the germline V gene are LGHNA and YSLEER. Unmatched junction bases numbered 15, after V lost 1 base and J lost 2 bases. This CDR3 region has 19 residues. In DNA, the CDR3 is TGCGCCAGCAGCCAAGGGACAGGCGAACCCTTACTTTACACAGATACGCAGTATTTT. Residues: CASSQGTGEPLLYTDTQYF.

This chain uses TRBV25-1 with TRBJ2-1; TRBD1 or TRBD2 may be the D gene (7 bases each). CDR1 and CDR2 (germline): MGHDK, SYGVNS. CDR3 length: 13 amino acids. CDR3 coding DNA: TGTGCGGTGGGGGGGACAGCCAACAATGAGCAGTTCTTC. Translated: CAVGGTANNEQFF. Drawing the rest from reference TRBV25-1 and TRBJ2-1, the complete variable domain is EADIYQTPRYLVIGTGKKITLECSQTMGHDKMYWYQQDPGMELHLIHYSYGVNSTEKGDLSSESTVSRIRTEHFPLTLESARPSHTSQYLCAVGGTANNEQFFGPGTRLTVL.

V is TRBV4-1 and J is TRBJ1-5; the match to TRBD1 covers 10 bases. The CDR3 loop spans 18 amino acids. The junction had 14 bases not matched to a gene; V was cut back by 3 bases and J by 6 bases. Germline lookup yields CDR1 MGHRA and CDR2 YSYEKL. The CDR3 reads CASSHTEWGDRGFQPQHF. For the CDR3, the DNA is TGCGCCAGCAGCCACACTGAGTGGGGGGACAGGGGATTTCAGCCCCAGCATTTT.

The CDR3 region has the DNA TGTGCCAGCAGCCGTACTAGCGGAGGAGAGACCCAGTACTTC. It is translated as CASSRTSGGETQYF. This sequence joins TRBV11-2 and TRBJ2-5; 8 nucleotides agree with TRBD2. CDR3 size: 14 residues. With V trimmed by 5 bases and J by 4 bases, 6 bases remained unmatched. The germline V gene encodes CDR1 SGHAT and CDR2 FQNNGV.

This chain joins TRBV6-4 and TRBJ2-7; no reliable D call. The V end was cut by 3 bases, the J end by 0 bases, with 9 bases between. CDR1 MRHNA and CDR2 SNTAGT come from the germline V gene. CDR3 length: 14 residues. CDR3 DNA: TGTGCCAGCAGTGAGGTAGACAACTCCTACGAGCAGTACTTC. Translating it yields CASSEVDNSYEQYF.

The chain has TRBV29-1 and TRBJ1-2, with a weak D call TRBD1 (5 bases). V was pared by 4 bases and J by 8 bases, with 11 bases between. This CDR3 contains 11 residues. CDR1 is SQVTM, CDR2 ANQGSEA, per germline. The CDR3 sequence is CSVAGSGGYTF. The CDR3 DNA follows: TGCAGCGTTGCCGGGTCAGGGGGCTACACCTTC.

This clone has only a few counts. V usage is TRBV4-1 and J usage is TRBJ1-6; 9 bases line up with TRBD1. From germline, CDR1 is MGHRA and CDR2 YSYEKL. V was pared by 5 bases and J by 10 bases, with 6 bases of the junction left unmatched. The CDR3 totals 14 residues. CDR3 amino acids: CASSYETGGSPLHF. CDR3 DNA: TGCGCCAGCAGCTACGAGACAGGGGGATCACCCCTCCACTTT.

In DNA form, the CDR3 reads TGTGCCAGCAGCCGATCAGGGACTACTCCCTACGAGCAGTACTTC. Protein product: CASSRSGTTPYEQYF. V usage is TRBV7-8 and J usage is TRBJ2-7, with 7 bases fitting TRBD2. Germline values: CDR1 SGHVS, CDR2 FQNEAQ. Germline trimming cut 5 bases from V and 2 bases from J; bases unmatched to any gene: 9. The CDR3 consists of 15 residues.

The chain links TRBV25-1 to TRBJ2-1; D gene uncertain. The CDR3 loop spans 11 amino acids. Germline CDR1 MGHDK, CDR2 SYGVNS. The germline V and J ends were trimmed by 5 bases and 13 bases, with 12 bases remaining between them. The DNA of the CDR3 is TGTGCCAGCAGTTGGACCAGATTTCAGTTCTTC. This codes for CASSWTRFQFF.

With respect to this clone: The junction differs from germline at one of its ends, possibly a read error. The chain has TRBV6-6 and TRBJ1-2, with unresolved D. Germline CDR1 and CDR2: MNHNY and SVGAGI (reference sequence). The CDR3 runs 16 residues. This CDR3 is CASTYHRMGENYGYTF. The DNA of the CDR3 is TGTGCCAGCACTTACCACCGGATGGGTGAAAACTATGGCTACACCTTC.

The chain employs TRBV10-1 and TRBJ2-3; either TRBD1 or TRBD2 may fit D (5 bases each). This CDR3 comprises 15 residues. Trimming stripped 2 bases from V and 1 base from J, with 10 bases between. CDR1 is WNHNN and CDR2 is SYGVQD in the germline V gene (reference sequence). This CDR3 is CASSEEGKGTDTQYF. CDR3 in DNA: TGCGCCAGCAGTGAGGAGGGGAAGGGCACAGATACGCAGTATTTT.

The chain has TRBV27 and TRBJ2-5; D gene unclear. There are 14 residues in the CDR3. In germline, CDR1 is MNHEY, CDR2 SMNVEV (reference sequence). V was pared by 0 bases and J by 7 bases, with 12 bases between. CDR3 region: CASSLSPGTGTQYF. CDR3 sequence (DNA): TGTGCCAGCAGTTTATCCCCGGGCACGGGGACCCAGTACTTC.

The J gene is TRBJ2-7, the V gene TRBV6-5, with D uncertain. Germline V gives CDR1 MNHEY, CDR2 SVGAGI. V was trimmed by 4 bases and J by 6 bases, leaving 7 bases between them. This CDR3 is 11 amino acids long. DNA of the CDR3: TGTGCCAGCAGTTCGACATCCGAGCAGTACTTC. This sequence encodes CASSSTSEQYF.

The chain joins TRBV4-1 to TRBJ2-7, with D perhaps TRBD1 or TRBD2 (5 bases each). The CDR3 has 16 residues. The V end lost 4 bases, the J end lost 6 bases, and 22 bases lay between the germline ends. CDR1 is MGHRA, CDR2 YSYEKL, per germline. The CDR3 DNA reads as TGCGCCAGCAGCCCAGCCCCGGGGCGGCCGACTGTCGAGCAGTACTTC. Encoded protein: CASSPAPGRPTVEQYF.

The chain links TRBV28 to TRBJ2-7; TRBD1 matches 7 bases. Germline CDR1 MDHEN, CDR2 SYDVKM. The CDR3 covers 14 residues. Trimming cost V 0 bases and J 6 bases; bases outside gene matches: 5. The CDR3 region is CASSLWRAGGEQYF. The CDR3 DNA reads TGTGCCAGCAGTTTATGGAGGGCAGGGGGCGAGCAGTACTTC.

The gene calls are TRBV5-4 and TRBJ2-3, with unresolved D. This CDR3 region has 15 residues. The V and J ends lost 0 bases and 0 bases respectively, with 8 bases between them. Germline values: CDR1 SGHNT, CDR2 YYREEE (reference sequence). The chain's CDR3 is CASSLGTQSTDTQYF. In DNA, the CDR3 is TGTGCCAGCAGCTTGGGGACCCAGAGCACAGATACGCAGTATTTT.

Written as DNA, the CDR3 is TGCGCCAGCAGCCCTCCCCCGGGGGCGTCCAAAAACATTCAGTACTTC. Translating it yields CASSPPPGASKNIQYF. This chain uses TRBV4-1 with TRBJ2-4, with D perhaps given as TRBD1 or TRBD2 (6 bases each). The CDR3 totals 16 residues. Trimming shortened V by 4 bases and J by 2 bases, and 15 bases separated the two germline ends. The germline gives CDR1 MGHRA, CDR2 YSYEKL.

The J gene is TRBJ1-2, the V gene TRBV2; TRBD1 matches at 7 bases. The germline gives CDR1 SNHLY, CDR2 FYNNEI. V lost 4 bases, J lost 7 bases, and 9 bases stayed unmatched. CDR3 size: 14 residues. The CDR3 DNA follows: TGTGCCAGCAGTGGAACGACAGGGCCCCTTGGCTACACCTTC. Translating it yields CASSGTTGPLGYTF. The full variable domain, with the rest looked up from reference TRBV2 and TRBJ1-2, is EPEVTQTPSHQVTQMGQEVILRCVPISNHLYFYWYRQILGQKVEFLVSFYNNEISEKSEIFDDQFSVERPDGSNFTLKIRSTKLEDSAMYFCASSGTTGPLGYTFGSGTRLTVV.

This sequence joins TRBV28 and TRBJ1-1, with 7 bases lining up with TRBD1. The V segment lost 5 bases and the J segment 5 bases; nucleotides outside the gene matches: 8. Germline loops: CDR1 MDHEN, CDR2 SYDVKM. CDR3 length: 14 amino acids. The DNA of the CDR3 is TGTGCCAGCAGTACACAGGGGTTGGGGACTGAAGCTTTCTTT. Its protein is CASSTQGLGTEAFF.

The chain links TRBV5-1 to TRBJ1-2; the match to TRBD1 covers 7 bases. CDR1 is SGHRS, CDR2 YFSETQ, per germline. V shed 0 bases and J 1 base; nucleotides not matched to a gene: 9. This CDR3 has 17 amino acids. The CDR3 bases are TGCGCCAGCAGCTTGGAACAGGGGACCACTCTTAACTATGGCTACACCTTC. This sequence encodes CASSLEQGTTLNYGYTF.